The 7 T cell receptor beta chains reported below all come from one sample, sequenced in a study of blood T cell repertoires in COVID-19. Clones were read by immunoSEQ multiplex PCR, and TCRdb kept only the in-frame ones, dropping some. The table has more than 90,000 clones, approximately 84% seen once. Sequencing was carried out using peripheral blood. These receptor sequences come from a man between 40 and 49 years old with acute or convalescent COVID-19.

The V gene is TRBV11-3, the J gene TRBJ1-1; D is perhaps TRBD1 (5 bases). The CDR3 has 15 amino acids. Trimming took off 5 bases at V and 0 bases at J, with 13 bases between the two ends. Germline V lookup: CDR1 SGHNT, CDR2 YENEEA. The CDR3 DNA is TGTGCCAGCAGCCCCGGAGGAGGGGTGAACACTGAAGCTTTCTTT. Translating gives CASSPGGGVNTEAFF.

This rearrangement joins TRBV5-5 to TRBJ2-1; D uncertain. CDR3 length equals 14 residues. V shed 5 bases and J shed 4 bases, with 13 bases lying between them. Per the germline V gene, CDR1 is SGHKS and CDR2 is YYEKEE (reference sequence). For the CDR3, the DNA is TGTGCCAGCAGACTTACAGTTATATACAATGAGCAGTTCTTC. It yields the protein CASRLTVIYNEQFF.

This sequence joins TRBV28 and TRBJ2-7; 8 bases line up with TRBD2. Germline values: CDR1 MDHEN, CDR2 SYDVKM. The CDR3 consists of 13 residues. Losses at the gene ends were 7 bases for V and 2 bases for J; bases not matched to a gene: 4. The CDR3 protein is CASMATSAYEQYF. Here the CDR3 DNA reads TGTGCCAGCATGGCGACTAGCGCCTACGAGCAGTACTTC.

The chain joins TRBV5-8 to TRBJ1-6; 7 bases match TRBD1. This CDR3 contains 19 residues. V was clipped by 4 bases and J by 0 bases; unmatched bases: 13. Germline values: CDR1 SGHTS, CDR2 YDEGEE. CDR3 residues: CASSVLQGQASSYNSPLHF. Written as DNA, the CDR3 is TGTGCCAGCAGCGTCTTACAAGGACAGGCCAGCTCCTATAATTCACCCCTCCACTTT. The full variable domain, in which reference TRBV5-8 and TRBJ1-6 provide the parts outside the CDR3, is EAGVTQSPTHLIKTRGQQATLRCSPISGHTSVYWYQQALGLGLQFLLWYDEGEERNRGNFPPRFSGRQFPNYSSELNVNALELEDSALYLCASSVLQGQASSYNSPLHFGNGTRLTVT.

This rearrangement joins TRBV28 to TRBJ1-1, with 8 nucleotides matching TRBD1. Germline assignment: CDR1 MDHEN and CDR2 SYDVKM. V lost 5 bases, J lost 4 bases, and 9 bases stayed unmatched. The CDR3 is 15 amino acids. CDR3 in DNA: TGTGCCAGCAGTCCCTTGGACAGGGACGTCACTGAAGCTTTCTTT. Residues: CASSPLDRDVTEAFF.

This chain joins TRBV7-3 and TRBJ2-5; 11 nucleotides agree with TRBD2. The CDR3 sequence is 17 residues long. The germline CDR1 and CDR2 sequences are SGHTA and FQGTGA. V lost 2 bases to trimming and J lost 3 bases; unmatched junction nucleotides: 8. CDR3 loop: CASSLGVLAGAKETQYF. CDR3 coding DNA: TGTGCCAGCAGCTTAGGGGTACTAGCGGGGGCCAAAGAGACCCAGTACTTC.

The chain joins TRBV5-1 to TRBJ2-1, with TRBD1 matching 8 bases. The germline gives CDR1 SGHRS, CDR2 YFSETQ. The J segment lost 5 bases and the V segment lost 4 bases, leaving 5 bases of the junction unmatched. The CDR3 is made up of 14 amino acids. The CDR3 protein is CASSPPTGDNEQFF. CDR3 bases: TGCGCCAGCAGCCCCCCGACAGGGGACAATGAGCAGTTCTTC. Using reference TRBV5-1 and TRBJ2-1 for the parts outside the CDR3, the full variable domain is KAGVTQTPRYLIKTRGQQVTLSCSPISGHRSVSWYQQTPGQGLQFLFEYFSETQRNKGNFPGRFSGRQFSNSRSEMNVSTLELGDSALYLCASSPPTGDNEQFFGPGTRLTVL.